This passage covers 30 T cell receptor beta chains from one sample sequenced in a study of human T cells and chemical hapten exposure. MiXCR, applied by TCRdb to the RACE reads, yields one record per CDR3 protein. Of about 140,000 distinct CDR3 sequences in the sample, 10% to 15% were seen once. Time point defined: patch test 2, 6 weeks after DPC sensitization. The treatment denotes: therapeutic diphenylcyclopropenone sensitization with weekly scalp DPC. This specimen was whole blood, taken in connection with sensitization to the hapten diphenylcyclopropenone (DPC). These receptors all stem from a woman aged 45-65 years with alopecia areata. Some clones in this sample may be carry-over from other donors' samples.

J is TRBJ2-7 and V is TRBV23-1, with 15 bases matching TRBD2. TRBV23-1 is an ORF; its function is uncertain. With 0 bases clipped from V and 3 bases from J, the junction kept 9 bases outside the gene matches. The CDR3 loop spans 19 amino acids. DNA for the CDR3: TGCGCCAGCAGTCAATCGAGAGGACTAGCGGGAGGGAACTACTACGAGCAGTACTTC. It codes for CASSQSRGLAGGNYYEQYF.

This chain links TRBV7-3 with TRBJ2-3, with TRBD2 matching 10 bases. The V gene end was trimmed by 5 bases and the J gene end by 3 bases; junction bases not matched to a gene: 5. Per the germline V gene, CDR1 is SGHTA and CDR2 is FQGTGA. This CDR3 comprises 15 residues. In DNA, the CDR3 is TGTGCCAGCAGCCCATTAGCGGGAGGAACAGATACGCAGTATTTT. It specifies CASSPLAGGTDTQYF.

This chain connects TRBV7-2 to TRBJ2-7; no clear D. CDR1 is SGHTA and CDR2 is FQGNSA in the germline V gene. V dropped 5 bases and J dropped 0 bases, with 11 bases sitting between them. The CDR3 loop spans 14 amino acids. CDR3 nucleotides: TGTGCCAGCAGCCAAGGTTCTTTCTCCTACGAGCAGTACTTC. This translates into CASSQGSFSYEQYF.

This clonotype has only a few counts. The chain employs TRBV20-1 and TRBJ1-6; D possibly corresponds to TRBD1 (5 bases). Trimming left V 0 bases short and J 10 bases short, with 13 bases between. The CDR3 length is 14 residues. Germline V gives CDR1 DFQATT, CDR2 SNEGSKA (reference sequence). The DNA for the CDR3 is TGCAGTGCTAGAGAGGCAGGGAATATGTCACCCCTCCACTTT. Protein sequence: CSAREAGNMSPLHF.

The chain employs TRBV4-2 and TRBJ2-7; TRBD2 matches 11 bases. This CDR3 is built from 15 residues. Germline V gives CDR1 LGHNA, CDR2 YNFKEQ. The J segment lost 7 bases and the V segment lost 4 bases, leaving 9 bases of the junction unmatched. CDR3 DNA: TGTGCCAGCAGCCCGGAGGGGACTAGCGGTACAGAGCAGTACTTC. Translating gives CASSPEGTSGTEQYF.

This clonotype was seen ten or more times. The V and J genes are TRBV20-1 and TRBJ1-2; 8 positions agree with TRBD1. Germline values: CDR1 DFQATT, CDR2 SNEGSKA (reference sequence). The CDR3 consists of 14 residues. Trimming cost V 0 bases and J 2 bases; bases outside gene matches: 2. CDR3 sequence reads: CSARDRQGNYGYTF. CDR3 sequence (DNA): TGCAGTGCTAGAGATAGACAGGGGAACTATGGCTACACCTTC.

This clonotype turned up a few times. This rearrangement joins TRBV2 to TRBJ2-3; D is perhaps TRBD2 (5 bases). Trimming took 3 bases from V and 7 from J, leaving 14 bases between them. The CDR3 loop spans 14 amino acids. Germline lookup yields CDR1 SNHLY and CDR2 FYNNEI. This chain's CDR3 is CASSDSLRGHTQYF. For the CDR3, the DNA is TGTGCCAGCAGTGATTCTCTGAGAGGGCATACGCAGTATTTT.

This clonotype was picked up many times. V is TRBV27 and J is TRBJ1-1; a possible D gene is TRBD1 (5 bases). Trimming stripped 2 bases from V and 0 bases from J, with 10 bases between. The CDR3 contains 15 residues. CDR1 and CDR2 (germline): MNHEY, SMNVEV (reference sequence). The CDR3 DNA reads as TGTGCCAGCAGTTTAGGGGCCAACCTGAACACTGAAGCTTTCTTT. It is translated as CASSLGANLNTEAFF.

The table lists this clonotype with many counts. This chain joins TRBV11-2 and TRBJ1-6, with D unresolved. The CDR3 runs 12 residues. Looked up from germline, CDR1 is SGHAT and CDR2 is FQNNGV. V was pared by 5 bases and J by 11 bases, with 10 bases between. CDR3: CASSLEVTPLHF. The CDR3 DNA sequence: TGTGCCAGCAGCCTGGAAGTAACACCCCTCCACTTT.

This clonotype was observed a few times. This rearrangement joins TRBV20-1 to TRBJ1-4; perhaps TRBD1 as D (5 bases). V shed 2 bases and J shed 4 bases, with 8 bases lying between them. In germline, CDR1 is DFQATT, CDR2 SNEGSKA (reference sequence). This CDR3 region has 13 residues. The CDR3 loop is CSARRQLNEKLFF. DNA of the CDR3: TGCAGTGCTAGACGACAGCTTAATGAAAAACTGTTTTTT.

The chain uses TRBV29-1 and TRBJ2-1; D may be TRBD2 (5 bases). This CDR3 has 11 amino acids. Germline values: CDR1 SQVTM, CDR2 ANQGSEA. Trimming shortened V by 6 bases and J by 4 bases, and 7 bases separated the two germline ends. CDR3 nucleotides: TGCAGCGTGGACTTATACAATGAGCAGTTCTTC. It yields the protein CSVDLYNEQFF.

This clonotype was counted ten times or more. The chain joins TRBV6-6 to TRBJ2-3; 7 nucleotides agree with TRBD1. The CDR3 totals 14 residues. V was clipped by 6 bases and J by 5 bases; unmatched bases: 8. Germline V CDR1 and CDR2: MNHNY, SVGAGI (reference sequence). The CDR3 reads CASSPLWTGDTQYF. In DNA form, the CDR3 reads TGTGCCAGCAGCCCCCTTTGGACAGGAGATACGCAGTATTTT.

This clonotype came up a few times. The chain carries TRBV24-1 and TRBJ2-2; the D is unclear. The CDR3 spans 13 residues. Trimming cost V 8 bases and J 4 bases, with 10 bases left between them. In germline, CDR1 is KGHDR, CDR2 SFDVKD. This CDR3 reads CATKGSATGELFF. In DNA form, the CDR3 reads TGTGCCACCAAGGGCTCTGCCACCGGGGAGCTGTTTTTT.

This clonotype has more than one count but fewer than ten. The chain uses TRBV6-5 and TRBJ1-5; 7 bases match TRBD1. The V segment lost 6 bases and the J segment 4 bases; nucleotides outside the gene matches: 3. Germline V CDR1 and CDR2: MNHEY, SVGAGI. This CDR3 spans 13 amino acids. The CDR3 region has the DNA TGTGCCAGCAGAATGACAGGGAATCAGCCCCAGCATTTT. As protein: CASRMTGNQPQHF.

The chain combines TRBV5-1 with TRBJ2-1; TRBD2 is a possible D gene (6 bases). Germline-derived CDR1 and CDR2 are SGHRS and YFSETQ. The CDR3 has 15 amino acids. V was clipped by 3 bases and J by 0 bases, with 10 bases between them. The CDR3 sequence is CASSSDGSSYNEQFF. CDR3 in DNA: TGCGCCAGCAGCTCGGACGGGAGCTCCTACAATGAGCAGTTCTTC.

The genes are TRBV12-3 or TRBV12-4 and TRBJ2-5; 9 bases are a match to TRBD2. This CDR3 has 15 amino acids. V lost 5 bases and J lost 7; bases outside the gene matches: 11. CDR3 in DNA: TGTGCCAGCAGTCTTAGCGGGAGTTTCATAGGGACCCAGTACTTC. It specifies CASSLSGSFIGTQYF.

The chain links TRBV20-1 to TRBJ2-7; 10 bases fit TRBD2. V lost 3 bases and J lost 3; bases outside the gene matches: 11. Germline values: CDR1 DFQATT, CDR2 SNEGSKA (reference sequence). This CDR3 has 16 amino acids. The CDR3 nucleotides are TGCAGTGCTAGTGGGGGGGCTAGCGGGAGCGACTACGAGCAGTACTTC. Protein: CSASGGASGSDYEQYF.

This clonotype was found a few times. The chain combines TRBV14 with TRBJ1-4; D unresolved. V lost 1 base and J 3 bases, leaving 12 bases between the germline ends. The CDR3 runs 16 residues. Germline assignment: CDR1 SGHDN and CDR2 FVKESK. CDR3 sequence (DNA): TGTGCCAGCAGCCAAGCCCACGGTGGTTCTAATGAAAAACTGTTTTTT. Translated: CASSQAHGGSNEKLFF.

This clonotype was seen repeatedly, ten times or more. V is TRBV29-1 and J is TRBJ2-5, with 8 bases lining up with TRBD1. The germline V gene has CDR1 SQVTM and CDR2 ANQGSEA. The CDR3 loop spans 13 amino acids. After removal of 7 bases from V and 3 bases from J, the junction contained 7 bases not matched to a gene. The CDR3 sequence: CSGRQGWEETQYF. The CDR3 DNA is TGCAGCGGTCGACAGGGGTGGGAAGAGACCCAGTACTTC.

This clonotype showed up many times. CDR3 protein: CAWGQDRYEQYF. CDR3 nucleotide sequence: TGTGCCTGGGGCCAGGACAGGTACGAGCAGTACTTC. The J gene is TRBJ2-7, the V gene TRBV30; 7 bases align to TRBD1. The CDR3 loop spans 12 amino acids. V gave up 5 bases and J gave up 4 bases; unmatched junction bases: 5. Germline CDR1 and CDR2: GTSNPN and SVGIG (reference sequence).

This clonotype was recorded a few times. The chain combines TRBV20-1 with TRBJ2-7, with D perhaps matching TRBD2 (5 bases). This CDR3 region has 17 residues. The germline V gene has CDR1 DFQATT and CDR2 SNEGSKA (reference sequence). V gave up 2 bases and J gave up 1 base, with 21 bases separating them. The CDR3: CSARRTDNSWRSYEQYF. Written as DNA, the CDR3 is TGCAGTGCTAGACGCACCGACAATTCTTGGAGGTCCTACGAGCAGTACTTC.

This clonotype was detected only a few times. The chain links TRBV7-6 to TRBJ2-3, with D unclear. Per the germline V gene, CDR1 is SGHVS and CDR2 is FNYEAQ. This CDR3 spans 15 amino acids. V was shortened by 1 base and J by 0 bases, with 8 bases between the two germline ends. The DNA of the CDR3 is TGTGCCAGCAGCTTAGGACCCAGTAGCACAGATACGCAGTATTTT. Its protein product is CASSLGPSSTDTQYF.

The gene calls are TRBV20-1 and TRBJ2-1, with 10 bases aligning to TRBD2. The CDR3 runs to 15 residues. Per germline, CDR1 DFQATT and CDR2 SNEGSKA (reference sequence). The V segment lost 4 bases and the J segment 7 bases; nucleotides outside the gene matches: 10. The CDR3 region is CSATSSGSSGNEQFF. Written as DNA, the CDR3 is TGCAGTGCTACCTCTAGCGGGAGTAGCGGGAATGAGCAGTTCTTC.

J is TRBJ2-7 and V is TRBV30; 11 bases line up with TRBD2. V trimming: 0 bases; J trimming: 8 bases; junction bases outside the gene matches: 9. Germline CDR1 GTSNPN, CDR2 SVGIG (reference sequence). The CDR3 is made up of 15 amino acids. CDR3 in DNA: TGTGCCTGGAGTGTAAGTGGTAGCGGGAGGGCCAAGCAGTACTTC. This gives the protein CAWSVSGSGRAKQYF.

This rearrangement joins TRBV15 to TRBJ2-3; 9 nucleotides agree with TRBD2. The CDR3 covers 18 residues. CDR1 LNHNV and CDR2 YYDKDF come from the germline V gene (reference sequence). Losses at the gene ends were 0 bases for V and 2 bases for J; bases not matched to a gene: 9. The CDR3 DNA reads as TGTGCCACCAGCAGAGAGAGCCTAATAGCGGGGGACACAGATACGCAGTATTTT. This gives the protein CATSRESLIAGDTDTQYF.

Many counts were recorded for this clonotype. The V call is TRBV5-1, the J call TRBJ2-7; 13 bases are a match to TRBD2. CDR1 and CDR2 from the germline V gene are SGHRS and YFSETQ. Germline trimming cut 3 bases from V and 5 bases from J; bases unmatched to any gene: 5. This CDR3 region has 15 residues. The DNA of the CDR3 is TGCGCCAGCAGCTCCGGACTAGCGGGAGTGGACGAGCAGTACTTC. Protein: CASSSGLAGVDEQYF.

This chain connects TRBV7-6 to TRBJ2-7, with D possibly matching TRBD2 (6 bases). In germline, CDR1 is SGHVS, CDR2 FNYEAQ. Trimming stripped 4 bases from V and 4 bases from J, with 11 bases between. This CDR3 comprises 13 residues. The CDR3 reads CASSSVGTYEQYF. In DNA form, the CDR3 reads TGTGCCAGCAGCTCGGTGGGGACTTACGAGCAGTACTTC.

The chain links TRBV28 to TRBJ2-1, with 9 bases fitting TRBD1. Germline V gives CDR1 MDHEN, CDR2 SYDVKM. Losses at the gene ends were 6 bases for V and 6 bases for J; bases not matched to a gene: 6. This CDR3 is built from 14 residues. The CDR3 DNA reads TGTGCCAGCAGAAGGGACAGGGCGGGCAATGAGCAGTTCTTC. Its protein product is CASRRDRAGNEQFF. Using reference TRBV28 and TRBJ2-1 for the parts outside the CDR3, the full variable domain is DVKVTQSSRYLVKRTGEKVFLECVQDMDHENMFWYRQDPGLGLRLIYFSYDVKMKEKGDIPEGYSVSREKKERFSLILESASTNQTSMYLCASRRDRAGNEQFFGPGTRLTVL.

This clonotype was observed a few times. The chain employs TRBV3-1 and TRBJ2-1; 10 bases align to TRBD1. The CDR3 runs 16 residues. Germline V CDR1 and CDR2: LGHDT, YNNKEL (reference sequence). V was clipped by 5 bases and J by 2 bases; unmatched bases: 6. CDR3 residues: CASSFRQGATYNEQFF. In DNA form, the CDR3 reads TGTGCCAGCAGCTTCCGACAGGGGGCGACCTACAATGAGCAGTTCTTC.

This clonotype has a handful of counts. V gene TRBV7-2 combines with J gene TRBJ1-1; D perhaps matches TRBD1 (6 bases). CDR1 is SGHTA and CDR2 is FQGNSA in the germline V gene. The ends were cut back, 2 bases at V and 0 bases at J, with 13 bases in the middle. The CDR3 loop spans 16 amino acids. CDR3 loop: CASSLSGAPLNTEAFF. The CDR3 DNA sequence: TGTGCCAGCAGCTTATCAGGGGCCCCTTTGAACACTGAAGCTTTCTTT.